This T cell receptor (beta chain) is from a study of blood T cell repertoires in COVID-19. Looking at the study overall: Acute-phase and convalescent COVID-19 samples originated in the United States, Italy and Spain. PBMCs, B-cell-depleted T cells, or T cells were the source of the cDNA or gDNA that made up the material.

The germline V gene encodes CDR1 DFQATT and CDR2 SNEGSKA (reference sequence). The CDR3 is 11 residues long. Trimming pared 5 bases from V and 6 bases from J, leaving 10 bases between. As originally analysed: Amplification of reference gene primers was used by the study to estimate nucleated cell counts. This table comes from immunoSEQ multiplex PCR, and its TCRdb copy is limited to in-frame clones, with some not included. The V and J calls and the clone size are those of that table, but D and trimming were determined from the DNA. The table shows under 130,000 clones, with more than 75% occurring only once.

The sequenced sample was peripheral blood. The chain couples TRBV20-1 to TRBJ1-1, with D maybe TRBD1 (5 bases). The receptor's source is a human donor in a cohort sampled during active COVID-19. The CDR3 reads CSARWGAEAFF. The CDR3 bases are TGCAGTGCTCGTTGGGGGGCTGAAGCTTTCTTT.